These 20 T cell receptor beta chains came from one sample sequenced in a study of CD8+CD57+ T cells in acquired aplastic anemia (dated by TCRdb to the late 2010s). Instrument on record: Illumina HiSeq 2000. Profiling of TCR beta VDJ combinations and CDR3 sequences used genomic DNA as the template. TCRdb reworked the public reads: Q25 trimming with fastp, MiXCR clone assembly, productive beta chains retained. When rows share a CDR3 protein, they turn into one entry using the most common DNA and genes. This sample gives about 40,000 distinct CDR3 sequences in total; less than 65% of them show up just once. The ten largest clones add up to 45% to 75% of the sample. Flow cytometry had shown CD8+CD57+ cell expansion in the patients selected for sequencing. The sequencing input was sorted CD4+, CD8+, or CD8+CD57+ T cells (not recorded which) from PBMCs. Source of these receptors: a human donor with aplastic anemia.

This clonotype was found a few times. J is TRBJ1-6 and V is TRBV29-1; TRBD1 matches at 7 bases. The V segment lost 4 bases and the J segment 5 bases; nucleotides outside the gene matches: 5. The CDR3 runs 14 residues. Germline V gene lookup returns CDR1 SQVTM and CDR2 ANQGSEA. DNA of the CDR3: TGCAGCGTTGCAATGGGACAGAATAATTCACCCCTCCACTTT. It specifies CSVAMGQNNSPLHF. The full variable domain, completed using reference TRBV29-1 and TRBJ1-6, is SAVISQKPSRDICQRGTSLTIQCQVDSQVTMMFWYRQQPGQSLTLIATANQGSEATYESGFVIDKFPISRPNLTFSTLTVSNMSPEDSSIYLCSVAMGQNNSPLHFGNGTRLTVT.

The chain joins TRBV15 to TRBJ2-5; D remains unclear. Trimming removed 0 bases at V and 5 bases at J, with 13 bases between. Germline CDR1 is LNHNV and CDR2 is YYDKDF (reference sequence). The CDR3 extends over 15 amino acids. The CDR3, as DNA: TGTGCCACCAGCAGAGATACACCGTTCGGGGAGACCCAGTACTTC. It yields the protein CATSRDTPFGETQYF.

CDR3 loop: CASRPTGGWQPQHF. The CDR3 DNA follows: TGTGCCAGTAGGCCGACAGGGGGCTGGCAGCCCCAGCATTTT. V and J are TRBV19 and TRBJ1-5; 10 bases are shared with TRBD1. Trimming took 6 bases from V and 7 from J; bases not matched to a gene: 6. CDR3 size: 14 residues. Germline CDR1 is LNHDA and CDR2 is SQIVND (reference sequence). Full variable domain (outside the CDR3, taken from reference TRBV19 and TRBJ1-5): DGGITQSPKYLFRKEGQNVTLSCEQNLNHDAMYWYRQDPGQGLRLIYYSQIVNDFQKGDIAEGYSVSREKKESFPLTVTSAQKNPTAFYLCASRPTGGWQPQHFGDGTRLSIL.

The genes are TRBV29-1 and TRBJ2-7; 9 bases are shared with TRBD1. The CDR3 loop spans 11 amino acids. CDR1 and CDR2 from the germline V gene are SQVTM and ANQGSEA. The V segment lost 6 bases and the J segment 6 bases; nucleotides outside the gene matches: 3. CDR3 sequence reads: CSVSDRGEQYV. The CDR3 DNA reads as TGCAGCGTCTCGGACAGGGGCGAGCAGTACGTC.

This clonotype was seen ten or more times. This chain links TRBV7-9 with TRBJ1-2; the match to TRBD1 covers 10 bases. The V and J ends lost 5 bases and 4 bases, in that order; junction bases with no gene match: 4. CDR1 is SEHNR, CDR2 FQNEAQ, per germline (reference sequence). This CDR3 has 14 amino acids. The CDR3 loop reads CASSIGQGGYGYTF. The CDR3 bases are TGTGCCAGCAGCATCGGACAGGGGGGCTATGGCTACACCTTC.

The chain couples TRBV19 to TRBJ2-5; TRBD1 matches 11 bases. The CDR3 spans 20 residues. The V segment lost 4 bases and the J segment 5 bases; nucleotides outside the gene matches: 21. The germline V gene encodes CDR1 LNHDA and CDR2 SQIVND (reference sequence). CDR3 sequence reads: CASSTSYRTGGRFPWETQYF. The CDR3 DNA is TGTGCCAGTAGTACCTCGTATCGGACAGGGGGCCGTTTTCCATGGGAGACCCAGTACTTC.

The rearrangement joins TRBV15 to TRBJ1-1; D may be TRBD1 (5 bases). The germline V gene has CDR1 LNHNV and CDR2 YYDKDF (reference sequence). CDR3 size: 13 residues. Between the trimmed V and J ends, which lost 3 bases and 6 bases, there was a span of 11 bases. This CDR3 reads CATSSTGYPEAFF. The CDR3 DNA reads TGTGCCACCAGCAGTACAGGATACCCTGAAGCTTTCTTT. The whole variable domain, filled in from reference TRBV15 and TRBJ1-1, reads DAMVIQNPRYQVTQFGKPVTLSCSQTLNHNVMYWYQQKSSQAPKLLFHYYDKDFNNEADTPDNFQSRRPNTSFCFLDIRSPGLGDTAMYLCATSSTGYPEAFFGQGTRLTVV.

In this sample, this clonotype turned up many times. The chain is built from TRBV9 and TRBJ2-1; D ambiguous. Between the trimmed V and J ends, which lost 0 bases and 9 bases, there was a span of 22 bases. This CDR3 spans 17 amino acids. Germline CDR1 and CDR2: SGDLS and YYNGEE. The chain's CDR3 is CASSVASGSGYNGEQFF. CDR3 bases: TGTGCCAGCAGCGTAGCTTCAGGATCCGGATACAATGGTGAGCAGTTCTTC.

J is TRBJ2-7 and V is TRBV25-1, with TRBD2 matching over 12 bases. CDR1 is MGHDK and CDR2 is SYGVNS in the germline V gene. The ends lost 5 bases at V and 5 bases at J; junction bases unmatched: 4. The CDR3 consists of 14 residues. Here the CDR3 DNA reads TGTGCCAGCAGTCGGGCTAGCGGGAGGGACGAGCAGTACTTC. It yields the protein CASSRASGRDEQYF.

This clonotype was seen many times. The CDR3 reads CSARELGGGFPSGANVLTF. CDR3 in DNA: TGCAGTGCTAGAGAATTAGGGGGCGGTTTTCCATCTGGGGCCAACGTCCTGACTTTC. The chain couples TRBV20-1 to TRBJ2-6, with 7 bases lining up with TRBD1. The V segment lost 0 bases and the J segment 1 base; nucleotides outside the gene matches: 12. This CDR3 comprises 19 residues. Germline V gene sequence: CDR1 DFQATT, CDR2 SNEGSKA (reference sequence).

The V and J genes are TRBV12-3 or TRBV12-4 and TRBJ1-3; D remains unclear. The V gene lost 3 bases and the J gene lost 2 bases, with 8 bases spanning the gap. The CDR3 runs to 14 residues. CDR3 nucleotides: TGTGCCAGCAGTTTCGGAGGACCTGGAAACACCATATATTTT. This sequence encodes CASSFGGPGNTIYF.

The gene calls are TRBV7-2 and TRBJ1-1; D gene unclear. The CDR3 is 16 amino acids. From germline, CDR1 is SGHTA and CDR2 FQGNSA. V lost 5 bases to trimming and J lost 0 bases, with 16 bases between them. Here the CDR3 DNA reads TGTGCCAGCAGCCCTAGCAGCGGCCACGTGAACACTGAAGCTTTCTTT. Amino acid sequence: CASSPSSGHVNTEAFF. The entire variable domain, with the rest obtained from reference TRBV7-2 and TRBJ1-1, is as follows: GAGVSQSPSNKVTEKGKDVELRCDPISGHTALYWYRQSLGQGLEFLIYFQGNSAPDKSGLPSDRFSAERTGGSVSTLTIQRTQQEDSAVYLCASSPSSGHVNTEAFFGQGTRLTVV.

The rearrangement links TRBV19 to TRBJ1-2; D remains ambiguous. V was shortened by 9 bases and J by 6 bases, with 17 bases between the two germline ends. This CDR3 has 13 residues. Germline V gene lookup returns CDR1 LNHDA and CDR2 SQIVND (reference sequence). CDR3 loop: CASQDGGYDGYTF. The CDR3 DNA reads TGTGCCAGCCAGGACGGCGGGTATGATGGCTACACCTTC.

The J gene is TRBJ2-5, the V gene TRBV7-9; D remains ambiguous. This CDR3 has 11 residues. Germline loops: CDR1 SEHNR, CDR2 FQNEAQ (reference sequence). V was clipped by 5 bases and J by 5 bases, with 6 bases between them. CDR3 sequence reads: CASSAGETQYF. DNA of the CDR3: TGTGCCAGCAGCGCAGGCGAGACCCAGTACTTC.

This chain connects TRBV20-1 to TRBJ1-5, with D possibly matching TRBD1 (6 bases). Germline assignment: CDR1 DFQATT and CDR2 SNEGSKA (reference sequence). V was shortened by 7 bases and J by 3 bases, with 19 bases between the two germline ends. The CDR3 loop spans 15 amino acids. The CDR3 region is CSDKQGEGNNQPQHF. CDR3 sequence (DNA): TGCAGTGACAAACAGGGAGAAGGTAACAATCAGCCCCAGCATTTT.

This chain links TRBV10-3 with TRBJ2-7; D not certain. V was pared by 10 bases and J by 0 bases, with 10 bases between. Germline CDR1 reads ENHRY; CDR2 reads SYGVKD. This CDR3 is built from 12 residues. Here the CDR3 reads CASGSSSYEQYF. CDR3 DNA sequence: TGTGCCAGCGGCTCTAGCTCCTACGAGCAGTACTTC.

The chain employs TRBV2 and TRBJ2-7; D is uncertain. There are 14 residues in the CDR3. Germline V gene sequence: CDR1 SNHLY, CDR2 FYNNEI. Between the trimmed V and J ends, which lost 3 bases and 2 bases, there was a span of 11 bases. The CDR3 spells CASSDAAVPYEQYF. In DNA, the CDR3 is TGTGCCAGCAGTGACGCGGCGGTACCCTACGAGCAGTACTTC.

This clonotype occurred a few times. V and J are TRBV25-1 and TRBJ1-6, with D hard to call. Trimming removed 3 bases from V and 13 bases from J, with 16 bases in between. The CDR3 consists of 14 residues. The V gene's germline CDR1 is MGHDK and CDR2 SYGVNS. The CDR3 coding sequence is TGTGCCAGCAGTGACGCGGGGAGCAATCAGCCCCTCCACTTT. It yields the protein CASSDAGSNQPLHF.

This clonotype was detected a few times. The chain combines TRBV15 with TRBJ1-2; D gene uncertain. CDR1 is LNHNV, CDR2 YYDKDF, per germline (reference sequence). The CDR3 length is 14 residues. The V end lost 0 bases, the J end lost 8 bases, and 13 bases lay between the germline ends. The CDR3 nucleotides are TGTGCCACCAGCAGAGAGTACCCGTCCGGGGGCTACACCTTC. It specifies CATSREYPSGGYTF.

In its sample, this clonotype was seen once. This could be a read error, since a much larger clone is one nucleotide away. V usage is TRBV4-1 and J usage is TRBJ2-7, with D perhaps matching TRBD1 (5 bases). CDR1 is MGHRA and CDR2 is YSYEKL in the germline V gene. The CDR3 has 15 residues. CDR3 DNA sequence: TGCGCCAGCAGCCTTATGTCAGGGTTCTCCTACGATCAGTACTTC. Its protein is CASSLMSGFSYDQYF.